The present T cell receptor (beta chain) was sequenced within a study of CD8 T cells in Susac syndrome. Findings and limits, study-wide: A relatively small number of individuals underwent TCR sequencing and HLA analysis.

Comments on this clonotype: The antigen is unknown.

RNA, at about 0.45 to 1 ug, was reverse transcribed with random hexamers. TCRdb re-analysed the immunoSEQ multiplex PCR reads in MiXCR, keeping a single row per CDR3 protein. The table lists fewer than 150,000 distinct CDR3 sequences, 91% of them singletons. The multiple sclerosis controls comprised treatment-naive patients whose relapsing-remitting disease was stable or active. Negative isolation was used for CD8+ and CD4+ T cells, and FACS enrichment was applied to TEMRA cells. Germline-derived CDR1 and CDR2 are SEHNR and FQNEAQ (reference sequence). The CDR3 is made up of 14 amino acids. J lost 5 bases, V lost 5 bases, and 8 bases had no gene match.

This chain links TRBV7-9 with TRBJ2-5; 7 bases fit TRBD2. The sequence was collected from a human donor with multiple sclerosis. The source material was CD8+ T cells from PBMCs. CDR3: CASSTGGSTETQYF. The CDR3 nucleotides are TGTGCCAGCAGCACCGGCGGGAGTACGGAGACCCAGTACTTC.